Below, one T cell receptor beta chain is given with its context. Its antigen specificity is not known. The sample holds no much larger clone one base away, and base qualities are not on file. Another Seattle source contributed samples from volunteer blood donors who had recovered from COVID-19. Each collaborating institution followed its own protocols to collect whole blood in K2EDTA tubes. Collaborator samples were shipped for TCRbeta analysis as frozen whole blood, isolated PBMCs, or DNA extracted from either sample type. The sample belongs to a study of blood T cell repertoires in COVID-19 (dated by TCRdb to about 2020). For context, the study as a whole: Samples from collaborators originated in the United States, Italy and Spain and spanned both the acute and convalescent phases of COVID-19. The prospective study material was composed of cDNA or gDNA derived from T cells, B-cell-depleted T cells, or PBMCs. Deeply sampled blood TCRbeta repertoires from subjects exposed to, actively infected with, or recovered from COVID-19 were included in the dataset. The repertoires were released in a freely available public database meant as a resource for research on the immune response to SARS-CoV-2. The samples were drawn from the first 160 participants of the ongoing ImmuneRACE study and from some 1,300 subjects provided by 6 global collaborators. Sample metadata almost always included a de-identified subject ID, COVID-19 status, age in years and sex. Where available, HLA class I and class II types were obtained from metadata supplied by the sample provider rather than from assay-based typing. The investigation overall reported the following: How much clinical and demographic metadata was included differed by source and by participant, and the metadata was provided uncurated.

TCRbeta CDR3 regions were amplified from genomic DNA using the immunoSEQ Assay, a bias-controlled multiplex PCR. The paper's processing steps were these. Nucleated cell counts per sample were estimated from amplification of reference gene primers within the assay. Sequence reads were collapsed and filtered to measure the absolute abundance of every unique TCRbeta CDR3 rearrangement. For each sample, productive Simpson clonality was calculated as the square root of Simpson's diversity index across productive rearrangements. Entries here come from immuneACCESS through TCRdb and include only in-frame sequences with V and J called. Some clones fail to appear in such tables; in the studies checked, an unresolved V gene covers under half of the shortfall, and the cause of the remainder is unknown. The V and J calls and clone size are taken from that table; D and trimming were inferred from the DNA. Present in this sample are some 240,000 clones, 65% to 85% of which were seen just once. About 1.5% of the sample is in the top ten clones.

In the germline V gene (reference sequence), CDR1 corresponds to DFQATT and CDR2 to SNEGSKA. The CDR3 starts with the cysteine, ends with the phenylalanine, and has 15 residues. Only CDR3 DNA is held: 45 bases, read in frame from base 1. V is cut back by 3 bases and J by 1 base, with 6 bases in the junction unmatched. Sequencing used peripheral blood. This clonotype originated in a woman in her thirties or forties who had recovered from COVID-19. The V gene is TRBV20-1 and the J gene is TRBJ2-3; the central 8 bases match TRBD1. The CDR3 loop reads CSASGQGARTDTQYF. The sequenced DNA is TGCAGTGCTAGTGGCCAGGGGGCGCGCACAGATACGCAGTATTTT.